This TCR beta chain was recovered during a study of OX40 agonist ivuxolimab in advanced cancers. Study-wide context: Those enrolled were approximately 83% male, with a mean age of around 57 years and ages from roughly 20 to 90.

V was trimmed by 2 bases and J by 3 bases, leaving 8 bases between them. CDR1 is ENHRY, CDR2 SYGVKD, per germline. CDR3 size: 14 residues. Assay: immunoSEQ multiplex PCR; the TCRdb copy retains only in-frame clones and omits some. This table holds over 30,000 clones, nearly 85% found once. This receptor was obtained from an adult with an advanced solid tumor such as melanoma, head and neck, liver or kidney cancer. The sequenced sample was CD4+ or CD8+ T cells sorted from blood, obtained in a trial of the OX40 agonist ivuxolimab. The rearrangement links TRBV10-3 to TRBJ1-5; D is unresolved. Written as DNA, the CDR3 is TGTGCCATCAGTGAGACAGACTTCAATCAGCCCCAGCATTTT. Translation: CAISETDFNQPQHF.